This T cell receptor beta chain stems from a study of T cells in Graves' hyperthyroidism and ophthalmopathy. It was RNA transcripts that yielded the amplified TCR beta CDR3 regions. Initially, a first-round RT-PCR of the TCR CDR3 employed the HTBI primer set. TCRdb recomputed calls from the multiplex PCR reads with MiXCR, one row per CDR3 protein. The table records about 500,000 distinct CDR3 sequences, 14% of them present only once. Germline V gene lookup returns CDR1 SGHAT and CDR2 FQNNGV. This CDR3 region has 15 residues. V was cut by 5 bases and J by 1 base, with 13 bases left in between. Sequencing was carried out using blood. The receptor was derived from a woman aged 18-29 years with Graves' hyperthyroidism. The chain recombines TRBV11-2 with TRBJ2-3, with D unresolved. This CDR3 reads CASSPNPTGTDTQYF. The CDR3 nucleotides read TGTGCCAGCAGCCCAAACCCTACAGGCACAGATACGCAGTATTTT.